Shown below are 8 T cell receptor beta chains from a single sample sequenced in a study of human T cells and chemical hapten exposure. TCRdb re-analysed the RACE reads in MiXCR, keeping a single row per CDR3 protein. The data contain fewer than 500,000 distinct CDR3 sequences, 4% to 5.5% of them seen just once; the ten biggest clones take up under 3%. Regarding time point: patch test 1, 2 weeks after DPC sensitization. Stated treatment: therapeutic diphenylcyclopropenone sensitization with weekly scalp DPC. The starting material was whole blood, obtained in connection with sensitization to the hapten diphenylcyclopropenone (DPC). Receptors originate from a woman between 50 and 59 years old with alopecia areata. Some clones in this sample may be carry-over from other donors' samples.

The table lists this clonotype with many counts. V usage is TRBV7-9 and J usage is TRBJ1-2; the match to TRBD1 covers 8 bases. V lost 5 bases and J lost 2; bases outside the gene matches: 7. This CDR3 has 15 residues. Germline CDR1 reads SEHNR; CDR2 reads FQNEAQ (reference sequence). As DNA, the CDR3 is TGTGCCAGCAGCCGTGAATGGACAGGGAACTATGGCTACACCTTC. Its protein is CASSREWTGNYGYTF.

This clonotype came up a few times. The CDR3 nucleotides are TGTGCCAGCAACGGGGCAGGGACCAGAGAGACCCAGTACTTC. Translating it yields CASNGAGTRETQYF. This sequence joins TRBV2 and TRBJ2-5; TRBD1 or TRBD2 may be the D gene (5 bases each). V gave up 7 bases and J gave up 4 bases, with 16 bases separating them. This CDR3 region has 14 residues. CDR1 SNHLY and CDR2 FYNNEI come from the germline V gene.

The chain has TRBV27 and TRBJ2-7, with 9 bases identical to TRBD1. V lost 3 bases, J lost 9 bases, and 6 bases stayed unmatched. CDR3 length: 13 residues. The germline CDR1 and CDR2 sequences are MNHEY and SMNVEV (reference sequence). The CDR3 nucleotides read TGTGCCAGCAGTTTTGACAGGGGGACGCGGCAGTACTTC. Protein: CASSFDRGTRQYF.

A few counts support this clonotype. The V gene is TRBV12-3 or TRBV12-4, the J gene TRBJ1-2, with 7 bases that match TRBD1. V lost 5 bases and J lost 4; bases outside the gene matches: 7. CDR3 size: 14 residues. The CDR3 DNA follows: TGTGCCAGCAGTGCCCAGGCAGGGGGCTATGGCTACACCTTC. It encodes CASSAQAGGYGYTF.

Ten or more counts support this clonotype. V usage is TRBV20-1 and J usage is TRBJ1-1; 8 nucleotides agree with TRBD1. Germline V gene data show CDR1 as DFQATT and CDR2 as SNEGSKA (reference sequence). This CDR3 has 14 residues. After removal of 6 bases from V and 2 bases from J, the junction contained 8 bases not matched to a gene. DNA of the CDR3: TGCAGTGCCAACTACGGGACAGGTAACACTGAAGCTTTCTTT. Residues: CSANYGTGNTEAFF.

This clonotype occurred many times. The gene calls are TRBV5-1 and TRBJ1-2; D uncertain. The germline gives CDR1 SGHRS, CDR2 YFSETQ. Trimming removed 4 bases at V and 6 bases at J, with 19 bases between. CDR3 size: 15 residues. This CDR3 reads CASSAYPRAPDGYTF. The CDR3 nucleotides read TGCGCCAGCAGCGCCTACCCCCGGGCGCCCGATGGCTACACCTTC.

Ten or more counts support this clonotype. V and J are TRBV5-1 and TRBJ1-5, with 7 bases fitting TRBD1. After removal of 1 base from V and 3 bases from J, the junction contained 4 bases not matched to a gene. CDR3 length equals 15 residues. Germline values: CDR1 SGHRS, CDR2 YFSETQ. CDR3 in amino acids: CASSLTGAINQPQHF. CDR3 DNA sequence: TGCGCCAGCAGCTTGACAGGGGCTATCAATCAGCCCCAGCATTTT.

In its sample, this clonotype was seen many times. The V gene is TRBV5-1, the J gene TRBJ1-6; no clear D. The germline V and J ends were trimmed by 0 bases and 8 bases, with 18 bases remaining between them. CDR3 length: 17 residues. Germline V gene lookup returns CDR1 SGHRS and CDR2 YFSETQ. CDR3 sequence: CASSLAGGRLDDSPLHF. The CDR3 DNA is TGCGCCAGCAGCTTGGCCGGTGGCAGGCTAGACGATTCACCCCTCCACTTT.